These 2 T cell receptor beta chains came from one sample sequenced in a study of tumor-infiltrating lymphocytes in primary liver carcinoma (dated by TCRdb to about 2017). Blood RNA was extracted from unsorted whole blood using TRIzol reagent, and germline DNA was obtained with the DNeasy Blood & Tissue kit. Sequencer: Illumina HiSeq 2500. Using a constant-region primer and ProtoScript II reverse transcriptase, TCRbeta-specific cDNA was reverse-transcribed from 500 ng total RNA. TCRbeta libraries were built with three nested multiplex PCR rounds, a slightly modified ARM-PCR procedure. Each of the first two PCR rounds ran for about 10 cycles and used multiplex TRBV1-TRBV30 forward primers together with a Cbeta reverse primer. In-frame beta chains were kept once TCRdb had trimmed the public reads at Q25 with fastp and called clones with MiXCR. Each entry is one CDR3 protein sequence, shown with its most common DNA and genes. This sample holds around 330,000 distinct CDR3 sequences; 60% to 80% were observed only once. Of the sample, roughly 9% is held by the ten largest clones.

Sequencing was performed on peripheral blood. The receptor set was obtained from a man aged 35 to 55 with primary liver carcinoma and hepatitis B virus infection.

Turning to this clonotype: This clone may be a read error of a much larger clone one base away. The gene calls are TRBV10-3 and TRBJ2-7; D call uncertain. This CDR3 contains 12 residues. Germline CDR1 ENHRY, CDR2 SYGVKD. The V gene lost 8 bases and the J gene lost 1 base, with 9 bases spanning the gap. CDR3 sequence: CAIGWGSYEQYF. The CDR3 coding sequence is TGTGCCATCGGCTGGGGATCCTACGAGCAGTACTTC.

In this sample, this clonotype turned up a few times. V is TRBV14 and J is TRBJ1-2; 7 bases agree with TRBD1. The CDR3 has 15 amino acids. Looked up from germline, CDR1 is SGHDN and CDR2 is FVKESK. With 1 base clipped from V and 4 bases from J, the junction kept 6 bases outside the gene matches. The CDR3 region is CASSQGEGAIYGYTF. The CDR3 bases are TGTGCCAGCAGCCAAGGGGAGGGGGCGATCTATGGCTACACCTTC.